This T cell receptor beta chain derives from a study of shared clonotypes between healthy human individuals. Naive CD8 cells comprised CD45RO-negative, CCR7-positively selected cells, excluding terminally differentiated effector memory CD45RA+ cells. Using immunoSEQ multiplex PCR, the repertoire was profiled, and TCRdb retains in-frame clones only, with some absent. The sample shows 2 million to 2.5 million clones, more than 85% of them seen only once. The clonotype was recovered from a man aged 18 to 29 in good health. Some clones in this sample may be carry-over from other donors' samples. What was sequenced was naive CD8+ T cells from PBMCs.

The CDR3 DNA is TGTGCCAGCAGTTCCCGTAGCGGGAGGGTCTACGAGCAGTACTTC. Translated: CASSSRSGRVYEQYF. This rearrangement joins TRBV27 to TRBJ2-7, with 11 positions matching TRBD2. V was clipped by 4 bases and J by 3 bases; unmatched bases: 5. The CDR3 sequence is 15 residues long. In germline, CDR1 is MNHEY, CDR2 SMNVEV (reference sequence).